The 22 T cell receptor beta chains given below trace back to one sample, sequenced in a study of shared clonotypes between healthy human individuals. Naive CD8 cells lacked CD45RO and underwent positive selection for CCR7, leaving out terminally differentiated effector memory CD45RA+ cells. The protocol was immunoSEQ multiplex PCR, while the TCRdb copy is restricted to in-frame clones and leaves out a portion. The table includes under 2,000,000 clones, approximately 95% detected once. The sample consisted of naive CD8+ T cells sorted from blood. All receptors come from a man younger than 35 in good health.

V gene TRBV4-1 combines with J gene TRBJ1-6, with D possibly matching TRBD1 (5 bases). This CDR3 spans 14 amino acids. Between the trimmed V and J ends, which lost 0 bases and 14 bases, there was a span of 14 bases. Germline V lookup: CDR1 MGHRA, CDR2 YSYEKL. The CDR3 reads CASSQDFYSGALHF. CDR3 nucleotides: TGCGCCAGCAGCCAAGATTTTTATTCGGGGGCCCTCCACTTT.

The chain links TRBV27 to TRBJ2-2, with 7 nucleotides matching TRBD1. CDR3 length: 15 amino acids. Germline V gene sequence: CDR1 MNHEY, CDR2 SMNVEV (reference sequence). V lost 4 bases and J lost 3; bases outside the gene matches: 5. CDR3 nucleotides: TGTGCCAGCAGTTCCCAGACAGGGTACACCGGGGAGCTGTTTTTT. Translated, it gives CASSSQTGYTGELFF.

CDR3 nucleotide sequence: TGTGCCAGCAGCCTTAGCGGGGGGTCCTACAATGAGCAGTTCTTC. Translating gives CASSLSGGSYNEQFF. The chain is built from TRBV6-5 and TRBJ2-1, with 10 bases matching TRBD2. The CDR3 is 15 residues long. V shed 6 bases, J shed 1 base, and the junction held 3 bases outside the gene matches. Germline V CDR1 and CDR2: MNHEY, SVGAGI.

The chain has TRBV2 and TRBJ1-2; D is uncertain. The CDR3 consists of 16 residues. CDR1 SNHLY and CDR2 FYNNEI come from the germline V gene. V was shortened by 5 bases and J by 0 bases, with 16 bases between the two germline ends. CDR3 DNA sequence: TGTGCCAGCAGTAAATCCGGGCCGCGTCCTAACTATGGCTACACCTTC. As protein: CASSKSGPRPNYGYTF.

This chain joins TRBV9 and TRBJ2-2; 8 bases fit TRBD2. V was clipped by 5 bases and J by 4 bases; unmatched bases: 7. CDR3 length: 15 amino acids. Germline V gene sequence: CDR1 SGDLS, CDR2 YYNGEE. CDR3 amino acids: CASSLSGTSTGELFF. The CDR3 DNA reads as TGTGCCAGCAGTTTATCCGGGACTAGCACCGGGGAGCTGTTTTTT.

The V gene is TRBV25-1, the J gene TRBJ1-4, with unresolved D. Germline values: CDR1 MGHDK, CDR2 SYGVNS. There are 15 residues in the CDR3. The V and J ends lost 8 bases and 0 bases respectively, with 13 bases between them. Here the CDR3 DNA reads TGTGCCAGCCAACCAACGGGTGCAACTAATGAAAAACTGTTTTTT. Translating gives CASQPTGATNEKLFF.

This clone was found once. Other DNA sequences in the same sample also yield this CDR3. The gene calls are TRBV27 and TRBJ1-4; 10 nucleotides align to TRBD1. Trimming took 4 bases from V and 5 from J; bases not matched to a gene: 1. The germline CDR1 and CDR2 sequences are MNHEY and SMNVEV (reference sequence). The CDR3 has 14 residues. The CDR3 spells CASSSGQGNEKLFF. In DNA form, the CDR3 reads TGTGCCAGCAGTTCGGGACAGGGGAATGAAAAACTGTTTTTT.

Comment on this clone: The sample contains more than one DNA sequence encoding this CDR3. The chain couples TRBV6-5 to TRBJ2-7, with D possibly TRBD1 on 6 matching bases. CDR1 MNHEY and CDR2 SVGAGI come from the germline V gene. The CDR3 sequence is 13 residues long. The germline V and J ends were trimmed by 2 bases and 6 bases, with 11 bases remaining between them. CDR3 DNA sequence: TGTGCCAGCAGTTACCCCGGACAGCCCGAGCAGTACTTC. The encoded protein is CASSYPGQPEQYF.

The chain employs TRBV29-1 and TRBJ1-4; TRBD1 is a possible D gene (5 bases). Germline-derived CDR1 and CDR2 are SQVTM and ANQGSEA. Trimming cost V 4 bases and J 0 bases, with 6 bases left between them. The CDR3 contains 13 residues. Here the CDR3 reads CSVAGPTNEKLFF. DNA for the CDR3: TGCAGCGTTGCAGGGCCAACTAATGAAAAACTGTTTTTT.

This chain links TRBV11-2 with TRBJ2-1; 9 bases fit TRBD2. Trimming at V came to 1 base and at J to 0 bases, leaving 7 bases not matched to a gene. Germline lookup yields CDR1 SGHAT and CDR2 FQNNGV. The CDR3 sequence is 18 residues long. The CDR3 region is CASSLARGRASSYNEQFF. CDR3 nucleotides: TGTGCCAGCAGCTTAGCTCGCGGGAGGGCGAGCTCCTACAATGAGCAGTTCTTC.

The chain has TRBV28 and TRBJ2-1; D gene unclear. Trimming cost V 8 bases and J 0 bases, with 11 bases left between them. The length of the CDR3 is 14 residues. Looked up from germline, CDR1 is MDHEN and CDR2 is SYDVKM. The CDR3 loop reads CASGPLGSYNEQFF. The DNA of the CDR3 is TGTGCCAGCGGCCCTTTAGGCTCCTACAATGAGCAGTTCTTC.

The J gene is TRBJ1-2, the V gene TRBV11-2, with TRBD1 matching 8 bases. In germline, CDR1 is SGHAT, CDR2 FQNNGV. This CDR3 region has 16 residues. Trimming at V came to 1 base and at J to 0 bases, leaving 4 bases not matched to a gene. CDR3: CASSLVRGQTNYGYTF. The CDR3 DNA sequence: TGTGCCAGCAGCTTAGTCAGGGGGCAGACTAACTATGGCTACACCTTC.

The chain couples TRBV10-3 to TRBJ2-1; 8 bases line up with TRBD2. V shed 4 bases, J shed 4 bases, and the junction held 3 bases outside the gene matches. CDR1 and CDR2 from the germline V gene are ENHRY and SYGVKD. This CDR3 is 14 amino acids long. CDR3 bases: TGTGCCATCAGTGCTAGCGGGCCTTACAATGAGCAGTTCTTC. Protein: CAISASGPYNEQFF.

J is TRBJ1-5 and V is TRBV4-1; D unresolved. Germline CDR1 and CDR2: MGHRA and YSYEKL. The ends were cut back, 4 bases at V and 0 bases at J, with 7 bases in the middle. The CDR3 is 14 amino acids. CDR3 coding DNA: TGCGCCAGCAGCCTCCAGCATAGCAATCAGCCCCAGCATTTT. Translating gives CASSLQHSNQPQHF.

The chain joins TRBV7-9 to TRBJ2-7; no reliable D call. Trimming left V 3 bases short and J 4 bases short, with 7 bases between. Germline CDR1 and CDR2: SEHNR and FQNEAQ (reference sequence). The CDR3 sequence is 12 residues long. CDR3 DNA: TGTGCCAGCAGCTTCTCCAGGTACGAGCAGTACTTC. It codes for CASSFSRYEQYF. The whole variable domain, remainder taken from reference TRBV7-9 and TRBJ2-7, is DTGVSQNPRHKITKRGQNVTFRCDPISEHNRLYWYRQTLGQGPEFLTYFQNEAQLEKSRLLSDRFSAERPKGSFSTLEIQRTEQGDSAMYLCASSFSRYEQYFGPGTRLTVT.

The count of this clone is one. The chain employs TRBV5-6 and TRBJ2-5, with TRBD2 as a possible D gene (6 bases). V was cut by 4 bases and J by 6 bases, with 19 bases left in between. The CDR3 has 15 amino acids. From germline, CDR1 is SGHDT and CDR2 YYEEEE. The CDR3 sequence is CASSPLWEAGKTQYF. The CDR3 region has the DNA TGTGCCAGCAGCCCCCTATGGGAGGCGGGGAAGACCCAGTACTTC. The full variable domain, completed using reference TRBV5-6 and TRBJ2-5, is DAGVTQSPTHLIKTRGQQVTLRCSPKSGHDTVSWYQQALGQGPQFIFQYYEEEERQRGNFPDRFSGHQFPNYSSELNVNALLLGDSALYLCASSPLWEAGKTQYFGPGTRLLVL.

This chain uses TRBV6-5 with TRBJ2-3; no reliable D call. Germline V CDR1 and CDR2: MNHEY, SVGAGI. This CDR3 spans 14 amino acids. The germline V and J ends were trimmed by 7 bases and 4 bases, with 15 bases remaining between them. The CDR3 spells CASNPFQLSDTQYF. The CDR3 DNA sequence: TGTGCCAGCAACCCGTTCCAACTGTCAGATACGCAGTATTTT.

This clone was counted once. The gene calls are TRBV9 and TRBJ2-4; D is possibly TRBD1 (5 bases). This CDR3 region has 16 residues. V was pared by 0 bases and J by 0 bases, with 10 bases between. Germline loops: CDR1 SGDLS, CDR2 YYNGEE. The CDR3 sequence: CASSVGGHIAKNIQYF. In DNA, the CDR3 is TGTGCCAGCAGCGTAGGGGGCCATATAGCCAAAAACATTCAGTACTTC.

This chain joins TRBV27 and TRBJ2-7; D may be TRBD1 (6 bases). The CDR3 is 15 residues long. CDR1 and CDR2 (germline): MNHEY, SMNVEV (reference sequence). The V gene lost 5 bases and the J gene lost 0 bases, with 14 bases spanning the gap. CDR3: CASSAIGGISYEQYF. In DNA form, the CDR3 reads TGTGCCAGCAGTGCCATAGGGGGAATCTCCTACGAGCAGTACTTC.

The gene calls are TRBV7-9 and TRBJ2-1; D is ambiguous. V lost 5 bases and J 2 bases, leaving 10 bases between the germline ends. The CDR3 extends over 14 amino acids. Germline V gene lookup returns CDR1 SEHNR and CDR2 FQNEAQ (reference sequence). The CDR3 loop reads CASSQLRAYNEQFF. The CDR3, as DNA: TGTGCCAGCAGCCAACTAAGGGCCTACAATGAGCAGTTCTTC.

This chain uses TRBV5-5 with TRBJ2-7; the match to TRBD2 covers 8 bases. Germline loops: CDR1 SGHKS, CDR2 YYEKEE (reference sequence). This CDR3 is built from 16 residues. The junction had 11 bases not matched to a gene; V was cut back by 4 bases and J by 2 bases. The CDR3 region is CASSHVPLAGPYEQYF. The CDR3 nucleotides read TGTGCCAGCAGCCATGTCCCCCTAGCGGGTCCCTACGAGCAGTACTTC.

The chain recombines TRBV29-1 with TRBJ2-5; D gene uncertain. The end of the DNA is better explained by TRBJ2-7, so the J call may be wrong. Germline values: CDR1 SQVTM, CDR2 ANQGSEA. The CDR3 length is 12 residues. This CDR3 is CSVLTSPHEQYF. In nucleotides, the CDR3 is TGCAGCGTCTTGACAAGCCCCCACGAGCAGTACTTC.